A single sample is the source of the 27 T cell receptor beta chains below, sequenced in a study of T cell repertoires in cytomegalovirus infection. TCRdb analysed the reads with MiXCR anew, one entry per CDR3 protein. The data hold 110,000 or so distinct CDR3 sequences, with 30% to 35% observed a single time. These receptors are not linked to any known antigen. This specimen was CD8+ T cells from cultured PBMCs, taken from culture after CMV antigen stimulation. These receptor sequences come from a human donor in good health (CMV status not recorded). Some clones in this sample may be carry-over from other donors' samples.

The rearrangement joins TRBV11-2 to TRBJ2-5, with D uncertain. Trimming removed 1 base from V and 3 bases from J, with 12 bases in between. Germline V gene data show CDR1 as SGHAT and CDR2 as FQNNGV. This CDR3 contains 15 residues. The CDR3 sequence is CASSLVPDLEETQYF. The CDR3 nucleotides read TGTGCCAGCAGCTTAGTGCCAGACCTAGAAGAGACCCAGTACTTC. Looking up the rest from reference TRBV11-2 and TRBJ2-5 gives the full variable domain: EAGVAQSPRYKIIEKRQSVAFWCNPISGHATLYWYQQILGQGPKLLIQFQNNGVVDDSQLPKDRFSAERLKGVDSTLKIQPAKLEDSAVYLCASSLVPDLEETQYFGPGTRLLVL.

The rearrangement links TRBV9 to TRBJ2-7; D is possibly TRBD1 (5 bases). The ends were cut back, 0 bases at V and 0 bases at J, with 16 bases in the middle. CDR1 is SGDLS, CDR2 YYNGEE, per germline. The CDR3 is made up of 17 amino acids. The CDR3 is CASSVGTGLPSSYEQYF. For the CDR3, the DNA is TGTGCCAGCAGCGTAGGAACAGGCCTTCCGAGCTCCTACGAGCAGTACTTC.

CDR3 nucleotide sequence: TGTGCCAGCAGTTTTTCAAGAGAATACGAGCAGTACTTC. Amino acid sequence: CASSFSREYEQYF. The chain combines TRBV28 with TRBJ2-7; no clear D. CDR3 length equals 13 residues. Germline CDR1 MDHEN, CDR2 SYDVKM. The V end lost 3 bases, the J end lost 4 bases, and 10 bases lay between the germline ends.

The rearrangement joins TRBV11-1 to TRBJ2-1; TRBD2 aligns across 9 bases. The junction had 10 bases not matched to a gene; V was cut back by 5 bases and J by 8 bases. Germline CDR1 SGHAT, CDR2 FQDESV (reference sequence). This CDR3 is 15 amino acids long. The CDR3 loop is CASSNGAGGPYEQFF. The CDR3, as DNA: TGTGCCAGCAGCAACGGGGCGGGGGGGCCGTATGAGCAGTTCTTC.

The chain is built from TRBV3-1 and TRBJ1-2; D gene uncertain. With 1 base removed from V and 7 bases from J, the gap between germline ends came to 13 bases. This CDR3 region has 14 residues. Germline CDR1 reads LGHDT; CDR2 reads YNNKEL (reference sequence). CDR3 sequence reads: CASSQVSSPLGYTF. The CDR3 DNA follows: TGTGCCAGCAGCCAAGTTTCCAGTCCCCTTGGCTACACCTTC.

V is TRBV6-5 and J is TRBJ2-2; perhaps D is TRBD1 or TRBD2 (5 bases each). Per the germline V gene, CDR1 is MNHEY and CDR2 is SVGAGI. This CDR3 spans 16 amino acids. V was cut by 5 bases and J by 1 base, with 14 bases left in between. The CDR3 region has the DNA TGTGCCAGCAGTCCGGGGTCCGACAGGAACACCGGGGAGCTGTTTTTT. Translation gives CASSPGSDRNTGELFF.

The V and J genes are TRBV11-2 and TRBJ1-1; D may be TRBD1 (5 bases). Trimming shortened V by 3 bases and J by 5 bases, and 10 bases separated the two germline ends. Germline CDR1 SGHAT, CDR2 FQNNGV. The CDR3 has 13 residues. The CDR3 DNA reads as TGTGCCAGCAGCTTGTGGGGGGGAACTGAAGCTTTCTTT. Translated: CASSLWGGTEAFF. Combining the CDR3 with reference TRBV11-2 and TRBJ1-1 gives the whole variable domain EAGVAQSPRYKIIEKRQSVAFWCNPISGHATLYWYQQILGQGPKLLIQFQNNGVVDDSQLPKDRFSAERLKGVDSTLKIQPAKLEDSAVYLCASSLWGGTEAFFGQGTRLTVV.

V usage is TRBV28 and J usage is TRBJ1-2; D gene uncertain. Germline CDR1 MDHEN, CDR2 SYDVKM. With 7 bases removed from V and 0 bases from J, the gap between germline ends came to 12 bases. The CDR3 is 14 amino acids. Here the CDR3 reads CASTLVGTNYGYTF. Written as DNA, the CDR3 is TGTGCCAGCACCCTAGTAGGTACTAACTATGGCTACACCTTC.

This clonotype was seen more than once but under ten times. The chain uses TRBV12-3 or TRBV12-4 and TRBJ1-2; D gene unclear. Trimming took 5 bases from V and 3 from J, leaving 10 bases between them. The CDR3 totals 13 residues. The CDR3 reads CASSPGNYYGYTF. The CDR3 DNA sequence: TGTGCCAGCAGTCCCGGGAATTACTATGGCTACACCTTC.

CDR3 sequence: CASSLVPRGREYRGNEQFF. The CDR3 bases are TGTGCCAGCAGCTTAGTGCCAAGGGGACGGGAGTATCGGGGCAATGAGCAGTTCTTC. This sequence joins TRBV7-9 and TRBJ2-1, with D perhaps matching TRBD2 (6 bases). V lost 1 base and J 6 bases, leaving 25 bases between the germline ends. Germline CDR1 and CDR2: SEHNR and FQNEAQ (reference sequence). The CDR3 is made up of 19 amino acids.

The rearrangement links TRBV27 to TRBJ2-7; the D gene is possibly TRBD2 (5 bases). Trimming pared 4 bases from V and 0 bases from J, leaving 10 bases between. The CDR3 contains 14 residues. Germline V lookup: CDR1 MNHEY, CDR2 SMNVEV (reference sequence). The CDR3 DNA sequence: TGTGCCAGCAGTTCCGGGATTAACTCCTACGAGCAGTACTTC. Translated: CASSSGINSYEQYF.

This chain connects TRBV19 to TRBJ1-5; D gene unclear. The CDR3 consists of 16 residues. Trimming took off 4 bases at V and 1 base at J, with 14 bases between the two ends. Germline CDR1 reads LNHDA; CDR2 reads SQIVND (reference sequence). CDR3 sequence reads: CASSTRRELSNQPQHF. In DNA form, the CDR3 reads TGTGCCAGTAGTACCCGAAGGGAGTTAAGCAATCAGCCCCAGCATTTT. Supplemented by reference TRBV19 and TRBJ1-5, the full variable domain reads DGGITQSPKYLFRKEGQNVTLSCEQNLNHDAMYWYRQDPGQGLRLIYYSQIVNDFQKGDIAEGYSVSREKKESFPLTVTSAQKNPTAFYLCASSTRRELSNQPQHFGDGTRLSIL.

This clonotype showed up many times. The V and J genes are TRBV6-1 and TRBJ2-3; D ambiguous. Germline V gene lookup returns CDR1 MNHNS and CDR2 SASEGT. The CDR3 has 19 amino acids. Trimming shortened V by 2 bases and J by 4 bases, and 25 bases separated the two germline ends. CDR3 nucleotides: TGTGCCAGCAGTGAACTTTTTGGGATTCTGCCCGACCCCGCAGATACGCAGTATTTT. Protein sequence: CASSELFGILPDPADTQYF.

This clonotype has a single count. The CDR3 bases are TGTGCCAGCAGTTACTCGCTTCAGGGTGATCAGCCCCAGCATTTT. It is translated as CASSYSLQGDQPQHF. This sequence joins TRBV6-6 and TRBJ1-5, with D possibly being TRBD1 (5 bases). Trimming left V 0 bases short and J 5 bases short, with 11 bases between. CDR3 length: 15 residues. Germline V gene data show CDR1 as MNHNY and CDR2 as SVGAGI (reference sequence).

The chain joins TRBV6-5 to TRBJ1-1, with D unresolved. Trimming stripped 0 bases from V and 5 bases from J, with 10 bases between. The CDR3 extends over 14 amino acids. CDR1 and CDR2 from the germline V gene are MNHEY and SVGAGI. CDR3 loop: CASSYSGGFTEAFF. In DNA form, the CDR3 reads TGTGCCAGCAGTTACTCTGGAGGGTTTACTGAAGCTTTCTTT.

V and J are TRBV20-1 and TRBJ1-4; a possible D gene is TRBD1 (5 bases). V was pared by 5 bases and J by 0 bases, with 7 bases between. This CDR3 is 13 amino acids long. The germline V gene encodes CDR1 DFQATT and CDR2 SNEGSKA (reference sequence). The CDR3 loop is CSARDATNEKLFF. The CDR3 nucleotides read TGCAGTGCTCGGGACGCAACTAATGAAAAACTGTTTTTT.

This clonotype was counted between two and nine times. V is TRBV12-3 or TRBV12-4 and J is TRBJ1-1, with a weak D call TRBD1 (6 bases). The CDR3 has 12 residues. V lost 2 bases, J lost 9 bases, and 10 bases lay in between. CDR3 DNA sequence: TGTGCCAGCAGTTTATGGGGGGCGCAAGCTTTCTTT. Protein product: CASSLWGAQAFF.

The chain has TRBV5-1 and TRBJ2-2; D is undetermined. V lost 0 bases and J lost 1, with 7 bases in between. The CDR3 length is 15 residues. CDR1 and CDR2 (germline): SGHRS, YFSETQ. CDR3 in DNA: TGCGCCAGCAGCTTGGTTCCGGAGAACACCGGGGAGCTGTTTTTT. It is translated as CASSLVPENTGELFF.

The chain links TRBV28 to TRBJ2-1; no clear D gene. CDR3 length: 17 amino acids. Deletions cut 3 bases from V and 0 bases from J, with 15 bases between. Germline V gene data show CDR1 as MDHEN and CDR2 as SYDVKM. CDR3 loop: CASSFSIRQSSYNEQFF. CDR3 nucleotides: TGTGCCAGCAGTTTTAGTATTCGGCAGAGCTCCTACAATGAGCAGTTCTTC.

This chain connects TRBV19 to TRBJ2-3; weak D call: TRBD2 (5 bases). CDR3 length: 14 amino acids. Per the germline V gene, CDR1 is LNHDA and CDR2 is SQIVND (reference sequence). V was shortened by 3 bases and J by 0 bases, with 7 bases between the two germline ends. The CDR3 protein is CASSIGGSTDTQYF. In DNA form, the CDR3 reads TGTGCCAGTAGTATTGGAGGAAGCACAGATACGCAGTATTTT.

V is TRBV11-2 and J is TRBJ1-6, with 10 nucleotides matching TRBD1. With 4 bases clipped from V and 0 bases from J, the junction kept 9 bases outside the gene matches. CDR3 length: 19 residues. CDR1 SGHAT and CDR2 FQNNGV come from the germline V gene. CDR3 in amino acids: CASSWGGQGGSSYNSPLHF. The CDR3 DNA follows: TGTGCCAGCAGCTGGGGAGGACAGGGGGGGAGCTCCTATAATTCACCCCTCCACTTT.

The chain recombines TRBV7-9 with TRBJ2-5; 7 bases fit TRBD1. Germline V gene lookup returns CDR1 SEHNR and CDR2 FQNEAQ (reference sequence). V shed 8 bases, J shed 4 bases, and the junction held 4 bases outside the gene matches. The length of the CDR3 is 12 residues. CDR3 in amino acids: CASATGLETQYF. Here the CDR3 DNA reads TGTGCCAGCGCGACAGGGTTAGAGACCCAGTACTTC.

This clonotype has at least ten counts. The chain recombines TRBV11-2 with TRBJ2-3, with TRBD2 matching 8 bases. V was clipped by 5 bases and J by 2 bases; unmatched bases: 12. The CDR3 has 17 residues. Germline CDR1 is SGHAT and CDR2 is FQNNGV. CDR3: CASSHGGAEILTDTQYF. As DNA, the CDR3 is TGTGCCAGCAGCCACGGGGGGGCTGAAATTCTCACAGATACGCAGTATTTT.

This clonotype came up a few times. CDR3 in DNA: TGTGCCAGTAGTATTATGGGGGCCGCAGATACGCAGTATTTT. It codes for CASSIMGAADTQYF. The J gene is TRBJ2-3, the V gene TRBV19; weak D call: TRBD1 (6 bases). V was trimmed by 3 bases and J by 4 bases, leaving 11 bases between them. Germline V gene lookup returns CDR1 LNHDA and CDR2 SQIVND (reference sequence). The CDR3 extends over 14 amino acids.

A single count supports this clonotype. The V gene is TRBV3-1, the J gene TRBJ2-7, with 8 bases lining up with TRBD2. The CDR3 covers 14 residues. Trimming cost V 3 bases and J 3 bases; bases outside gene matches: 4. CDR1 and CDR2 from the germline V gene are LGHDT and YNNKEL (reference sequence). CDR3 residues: CASSQGGGNYEQYF. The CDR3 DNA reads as TGTGCCAGCAGCCAGGGCGGGGGGAACTACGAGCAGTACTTC.

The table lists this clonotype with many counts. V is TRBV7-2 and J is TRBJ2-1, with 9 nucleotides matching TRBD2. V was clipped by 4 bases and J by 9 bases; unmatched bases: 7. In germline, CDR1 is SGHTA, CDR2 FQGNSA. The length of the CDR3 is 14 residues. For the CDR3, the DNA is TGTGCCAGCAGCTATAGCGGGGGTAAGGGTGAGCAGTTCTTC. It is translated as CASSYSGGKGEQFF.

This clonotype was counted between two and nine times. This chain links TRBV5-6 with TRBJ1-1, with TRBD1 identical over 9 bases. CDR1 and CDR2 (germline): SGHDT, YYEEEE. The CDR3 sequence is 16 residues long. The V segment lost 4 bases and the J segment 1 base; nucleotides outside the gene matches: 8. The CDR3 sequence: CASSGQGLVWNTEAFF. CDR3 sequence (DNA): TGTGCCAGCAGCGGACAGGGGTTAGTCTGGAACACTGAAGCTTTCTTT. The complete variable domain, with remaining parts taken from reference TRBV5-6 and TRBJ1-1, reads DAGVTQSPTHLIKTRGQQVTLRCSPKSGHDTVSWYQQALGQGPQFIFQYYEEEERQRGNFPDRFSGHQFPNYSSELNVNALLLGDSALYLCASSGQGLVWNTEAFFGQGTRLTVV.